A single sample gave rise to the 16 T cell receptor beta chains below, sequenced in a study of cytomegalovirus exposure and HLA in healthy donors. 13 Jbeta primers and 60 Vbeta primers were used for the PCR. Using immunoSEQ multiplex PCR, the repertoire was profiled, and TCRdb retains in-frame clones only, with some absent. This table holds approximately 61,000 clones, more than 70% found once. The sequenced material came from PBMCs. The receptors shown here come from a man aged 50 to 60 in good health and CMV-seropositive.

The chain carries TRBV6-5 and TRBJ2-7, with 7 positions matching TRBD2. The CDR3 is 13 amino acids. Unmatched junction bases numbered 1, after V lost 2 bases and J lost 3 bases. Germline V gene data show CDR1 as MNHEY and CDR2 as SVGAGI. In nucleotides, the CDR3 is TGTGCCAGCAGTTACGGGACTATCTACGAGCAGTACTTC. As protein: CASSYGTIYEQYF.

The sample holds a few counts of this clone. The chain recombines TRBV9 with TRBJ1-3; D is undetermined. This CDR3 comprises 14 residues. With 4 bases removed from V and 4 bases from J, the gap between germline ends came to 12 bases. Germline V gives CDR1 SGDLS, CDR2 YYNGEE. The CDR3 coding sequence is TGTGCCAGCAGCCCCATGACTAGAGGAAACACCATATATTTT. It translates to CASSPMTRGNTIYF.

This clone was seen only once. The same CDR3 arises from other DNA sequences in this sample as well. The chain combines TRBV6-1 with TRBJ1-6; the D gene is possibly TRBD1 (5 bases). Between the trimmed V and J ends, which lost 8 bases and 2 bases, there was a span of 13 bases. Germline CDR1 MNHNS, CDR2 SASEGT. The CDR3 is 15 residues long. In DNA form, the CDR3 reads TGTGCCAGCGGGGCTTTCCCCCCCTATAATTCACCCCTCCACTTT. Amino acids: CASGAFPPYNSPLHF.

This rearrangement joins TRBV18 to TRBJ1-5; TRBD1 agrees at 9 bases. V shed 2 bases and J 1 base; nucleotides not matched to a gene: 3. Germline CDR1 is KGHSH and CDR2 is LQKENI. The length of the CDR3 is 16 residues. CDR3 in amino acids: CASSPGDRASNQPQHF. DNA of the CDR3: TGTGCCAGCTCACCAGGGGACAGGGCGAGCAATCAGCCCCAGCATTTT.

The chain has TRBV5-1 and TRBJ2-5; 7 bases agree with TRBD2. The CDR3 is 15 amino acids. Germline-derived CDR1 and CDR2 are SGHRS and YFSETQ. The junction had 13 bases not matched to a gene; V was cut back by 6 bases and J by 5 bases. The CDR3 spells CASNQIPGGSETQYF. The CDR3 nucleotides are TGCGCCAGCAACCAAATCCCGGGAGGATCGGAGACCCAGTACTTC.

The chain employs TRBV11-2 and TRBJ2-1, with D unclear. The CDR3 loop spans 14 amino acids. The V and J ends lost 3 bases and 6 bases respectively, with 12 bases between them. Germline V lookup: CDR1 SGHAT, CDR2 FQNNGV. The CDR3 sequence is CASSLQLRGNEQFF. The CDR3 DNA follows: TGTGCCAGCAGCTTGCAATTGCGAGGCAATGAGCAGTTCTTC.

V usage is TRBV29-1 and J usage is TRBJ2-5; D uncertain. Germline lookup yields CDR1 SQVTM and CDR2 ANQGSEA. The CDR3 runs 14 residues. The germline V and J ends were trimmed by 4 bases and 2 bases, with 14 bases remaining between them. CDR3 residues: CSVAKRPFQETQYF. Written as DNA, the CDR3 is TGCAGCGTTGCTAAGCGACCCTTTCAAGAGACCCAGTACTTC.

This chain uses TRBV6-1 with TRBJ1-1; TRBD1 might be the D (6 bases). Germline assignment: CDR1 MNHNS and CDR2 SASEGT. With 6 bases removed from V and 10 bases from J, the gap between germline ends came to 12 bases. The CDR3 is 11 amino acids. The CDR3, as DNA: TGTGCCAGCAGGTACTCGGACAGAGCTTTCTTT. It translates to CASRYSDRAFF.

This clone has more than one count but fewer than ten. The gene calls are TRBV30 and TRBJ1-5; maybe TRBD1 (5 bases). Germline V CDR1 and CDR2: GTSNPN, SVGIG (reference sequence). V lost 1 base to trimming and J lost 8 bases, with 9 bases between them. The CDR3 spans 12 residues. CDR3 residues: CAWSGGREPQHF. CDR3 nucleotide sequence: TGTGCCTGGAGTGGGGGGAGGGAGCCCCAGCATTTT.

The rearrangement joins TRBV6-6 to TRBJ1-1, with D unclear. The V gene lost 2 bases and the J gene lost 1 base, with 5 bases spanning the gap. The V gene's germline CDR1 is MNHNY and CDR2 SVGAGI (reference sequence). The CDR3 consists of 13 residues. The CDR3 region has the DNA TGTGCCAGCAGTTACCCCCAGAACACTGAAGCTTTCTTT. Residues: CASSYPQNTEAFF.

The V and J genes are TRBV6-6 and TRBJ2-3; TRBD1 might be the D (6 bases). Trimming removed 7 bases from V and 1 base from J, with 12 bases in between. Germline V gene lookup returns CDR1 MNHNY and CDR2 SVGAGI (reference sequence). The CDR3 is made up of 14 amino acids. DNA for the CDR3: TGTGCCAGCATCGGACAGTTTGGCACAGATACGCAGTATTTT. Amino acid sequence: CASIGQFGTDTQYF.

The V call is TRBV9, the J call TRBJ1-6; the match to TRBD1 covers 9 bases. The CDR3 extends over 18 amino acids. Trimming cost V 5 bases and J 5 bases; bases outside gene matches: 14. Germline V CDR1 and CDR2: SGDLS, YYNGEE. The CDR3 is CASRRGRGDREDNSPLHF. In DNA, the CDR3 is TGTGCCAGCAGGAGGGGGAGGGGGGACAGGGAGGATAATTCACCCCTCCACTTT.

This chain connects TRBV6-1 to TRBJ2-5, with 8 bases matching TRBD2. V lost 6 bases and J lost 5; bases outside the gene matches: 11. The V gene's germline CDR1 is MNHNS and CDR2 SASEGT. The CDR3 runs to 15 residues. As DNA, the CDR3 is TGTGCCAGCAGGTCCACTACGGGAGGGTTGGAGACCCAGTACTTC. Protein product: CASRSTTGGLETQYF.

The V call is TRBV6-1, the J call TRBJ2-1; D might be TRBD1 (6 bases). Trimming took 2 bases from V and 4 from J, leaving 15 bases between them. Germline values: CDR1 MNHNS, CDR2 SASEGT. The CDR3 is 16 amino acids. CDR3 DNA sequence: TGTGCCAGCAGTGAATTGGAAGGACAGAATTACAATGAGCAGTTCTTC. Its translation: CASSELEGQNYNEQFF.

The chain is built from TRBV5-5 and TRBJ2-7; 7 nucleotides line up with TRBD1. Germline CDR1 reads SGHKS; CDR2 reads YYEKEE (reference sequence). The J segment lost 3 bases and the V segment lost 1 base, leaving 7 bases of the junction unmatched. This CDR3 has 15 residues. CDR3 protein: CASSLHRDRGYEQYF. The CDR3 nucleotides are TGTGCCAGCAGCTTGCACCGGGACAGAGGCTACGAGCAGTACTTC.

The chain links TRBV27 to TRBJ2-3; D is unresolved. Between the trimmed V and J ends, which lost 5 bases and 5 bases, there was a span of 20 bases. The germline V gene encodes CDR1 MNHEY and CDR2 SMNVEV (reference sequence). This CDR3 has 16 residues. CDR3 in DNA: TGTGCCAGCAGTACCTGGTTTGTTAAGCATGTAGATACGCAGTATTTT. Protein sequence: CASSTWFVKHVDTQYF.